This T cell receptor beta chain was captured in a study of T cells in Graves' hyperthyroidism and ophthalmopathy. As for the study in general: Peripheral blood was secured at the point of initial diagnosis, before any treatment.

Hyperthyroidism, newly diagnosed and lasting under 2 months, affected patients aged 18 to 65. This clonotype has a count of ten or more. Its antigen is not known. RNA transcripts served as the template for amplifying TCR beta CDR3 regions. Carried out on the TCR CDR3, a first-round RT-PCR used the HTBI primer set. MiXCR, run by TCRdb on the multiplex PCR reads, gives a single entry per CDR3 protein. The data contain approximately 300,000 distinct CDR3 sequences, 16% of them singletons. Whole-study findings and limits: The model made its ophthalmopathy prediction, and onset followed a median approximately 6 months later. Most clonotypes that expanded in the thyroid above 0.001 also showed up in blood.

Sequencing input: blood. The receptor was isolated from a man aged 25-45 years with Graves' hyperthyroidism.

CDR3 DNA sequence: TGTGCCAGCTCACCACCTTACTACAGCTATGGCTACACCTTC. As protein: CASSPPYYSYGYTF. The chain couples TRBV18 to TRBJ1-2; D not certain. The CDR3 is 14 amino acids. V lost 0 bases, J lost 4 bases, and 9 bases lay in between. Per the germline V gene, CDR1 is KGHSH and CDR2 is LQKENI.